Described below is a single T cell receptor (beta chain) sequence and its context. The record originates from a study of tissue T cells after allogeneic stem cell transplantation. CDR3 length: 13 amino acids. CDR1 MDHEN and CDR2 SYDVKM come from the germline V gene. Deletions cut 6 bases from V and 6 bases from J, with 14 bases between. Libraries were prepared by immunoSEQ multiplex PCR; TCRdb keeps only in-frame clonotypes and omits some of them. The sample lists some 45,000 clones; 80% to 95% were seen once. Here the sequenced sample was blood, taken before transplantation. This receptor was obtained from a woman between 35 and 70 years old who later had graft-versus-host disease after an allogeneic stem cell transplant. The gene calls are TRBV28 and TRBJ1-1; D is unresolved. CDR3 loop: CASRPPLLSEAFF. The CDR3 DNA reads as TGTGCCAGCAGACCCCCGCTTTTGTCTGAAGCTTTCTTT.